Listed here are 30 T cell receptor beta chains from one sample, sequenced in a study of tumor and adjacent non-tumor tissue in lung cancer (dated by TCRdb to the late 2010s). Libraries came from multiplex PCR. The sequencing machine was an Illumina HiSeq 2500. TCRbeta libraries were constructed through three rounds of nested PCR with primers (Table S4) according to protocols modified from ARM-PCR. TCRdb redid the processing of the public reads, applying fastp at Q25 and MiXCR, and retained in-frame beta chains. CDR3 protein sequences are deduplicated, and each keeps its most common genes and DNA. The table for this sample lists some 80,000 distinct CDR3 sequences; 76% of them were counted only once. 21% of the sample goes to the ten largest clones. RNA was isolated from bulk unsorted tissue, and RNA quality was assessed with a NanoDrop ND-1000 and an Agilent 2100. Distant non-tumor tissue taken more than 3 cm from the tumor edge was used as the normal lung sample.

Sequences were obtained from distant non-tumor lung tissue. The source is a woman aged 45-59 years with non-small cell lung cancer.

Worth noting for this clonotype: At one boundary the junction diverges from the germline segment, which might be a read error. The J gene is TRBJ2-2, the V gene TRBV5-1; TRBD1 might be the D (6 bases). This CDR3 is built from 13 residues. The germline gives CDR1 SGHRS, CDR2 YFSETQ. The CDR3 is CASSTQGTRELVF. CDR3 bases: TGCGCCAGCAGCACACAGGGAACCAGGGAGCTGGTTTTT.

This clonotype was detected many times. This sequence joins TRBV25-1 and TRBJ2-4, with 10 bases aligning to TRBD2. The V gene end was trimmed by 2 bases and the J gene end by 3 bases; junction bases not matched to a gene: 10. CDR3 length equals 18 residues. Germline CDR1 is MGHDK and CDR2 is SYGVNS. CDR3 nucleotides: TGTGCCAGCAGTGAAGGTCCTAGCGGGAGTTCTGACAAAAACATTCAGTACTTC. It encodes CASSEGPSGSSDKNIQYF.

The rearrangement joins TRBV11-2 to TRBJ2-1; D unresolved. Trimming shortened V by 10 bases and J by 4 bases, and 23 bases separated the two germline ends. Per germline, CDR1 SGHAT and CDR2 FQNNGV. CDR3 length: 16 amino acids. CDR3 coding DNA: TGTGCCAATAGCCCCTCGGACGGACCCGCTTACAATGAGCAGTTCTTC. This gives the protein CANSPSDGPAYNEQFF.

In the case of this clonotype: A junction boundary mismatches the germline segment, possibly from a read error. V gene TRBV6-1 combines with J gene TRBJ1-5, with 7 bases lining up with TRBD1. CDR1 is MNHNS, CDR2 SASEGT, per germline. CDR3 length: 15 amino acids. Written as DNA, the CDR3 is TGTGCCAGCAGTATACGCTGGGACAGTTGTCAGCCCCAACATTTT. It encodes CASSIRWDSCQPQHF.

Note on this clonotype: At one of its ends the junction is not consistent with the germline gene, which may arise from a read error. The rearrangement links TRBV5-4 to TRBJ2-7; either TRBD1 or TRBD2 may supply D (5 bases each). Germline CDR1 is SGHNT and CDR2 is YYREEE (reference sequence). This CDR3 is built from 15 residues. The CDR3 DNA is TGTGCCAGCAGCGATACAGGAAAGGGGACCCACGAACAGTACTTC. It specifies CASSDTGKGTHEQYF.

CDR3 coding DNA: TGCGCCATCAGTCAGGGACTAGCGGGAGCGATCGGGGAGCTGTTTTTT. As protein: CAISQGLAGAIGELFF. The chain combines TRBV4-1 with TRBJ2-2; 14 bases fit TRBD2. The CDR3 extends over 16 amino acids. CDR1 and CDR2 from the germline V gene are MGHRA and YSYEKL. After removal of 10 bases from V and 7 bases from J, the junction contained 11 bases not matched to a gene.

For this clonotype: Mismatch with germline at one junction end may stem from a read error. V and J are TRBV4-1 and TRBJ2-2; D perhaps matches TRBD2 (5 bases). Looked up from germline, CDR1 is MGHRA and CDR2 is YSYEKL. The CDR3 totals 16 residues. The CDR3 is CASSRAGSINTGELFF. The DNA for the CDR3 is TGCGCCAGCAGCCGAGCCGGGTCGATTAACACCGGGGAGTTGTTTTTT.

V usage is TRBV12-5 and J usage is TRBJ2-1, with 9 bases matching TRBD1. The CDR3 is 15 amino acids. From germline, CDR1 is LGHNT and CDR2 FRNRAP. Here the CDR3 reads CVCGLQGQGVHEQFF. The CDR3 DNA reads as TGTGTTTGTGGTTTGCAGGGACAGGGCGTCCATGAGCAGTTCTTC.

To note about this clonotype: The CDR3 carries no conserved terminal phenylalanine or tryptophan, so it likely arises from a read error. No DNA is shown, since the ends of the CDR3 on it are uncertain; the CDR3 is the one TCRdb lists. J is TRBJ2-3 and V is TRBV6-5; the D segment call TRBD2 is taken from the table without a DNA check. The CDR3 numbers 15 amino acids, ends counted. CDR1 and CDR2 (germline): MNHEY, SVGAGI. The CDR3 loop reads CASSLEGGREDTQYY.

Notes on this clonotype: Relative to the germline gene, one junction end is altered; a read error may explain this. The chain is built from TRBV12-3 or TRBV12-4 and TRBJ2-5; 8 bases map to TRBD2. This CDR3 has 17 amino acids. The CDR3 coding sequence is TGTGCCTGCAGTTTATTTTCCGGGTCTAGCGGGTTTAAGACCCAGTGCTTC. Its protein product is CACSLFSGSSGFKTQCF.

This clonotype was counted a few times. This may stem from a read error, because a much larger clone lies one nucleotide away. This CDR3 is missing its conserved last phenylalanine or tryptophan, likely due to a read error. The CDR3 region has the DNA TGTGCCAGCAGCTCGGACAGGGAAGGGCAGCCCCAGCATCTT. This translates into CASSSDREGQPQHL. V gene TRBV7-9 combines with J gene TRBJ1-5, with 8 bases lining up with TRBD1. This CDR3 region has 14 residues. Losses at the gene ends were 4 bases for V and 7 bases for J; bases not matched to a gene: 6. The V gene's germline CDR1 is SEHNR and CDR2 FQNEAQ (reference sequence).

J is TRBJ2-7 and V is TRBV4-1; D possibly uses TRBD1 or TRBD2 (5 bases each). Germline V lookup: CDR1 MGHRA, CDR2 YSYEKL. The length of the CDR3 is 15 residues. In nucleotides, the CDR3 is TGCATCAGCAGCCAAGATCAGGGACGACACTACGAGCAGTACTTC. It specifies CISSQDQGRHYEQYF.

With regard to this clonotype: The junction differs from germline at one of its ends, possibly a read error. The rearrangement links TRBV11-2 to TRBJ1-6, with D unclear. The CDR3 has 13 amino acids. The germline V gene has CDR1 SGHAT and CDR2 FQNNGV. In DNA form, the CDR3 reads TGTGCCAGCAGCTTAGATGCGCATTCATCCCTCCACTTT. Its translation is CASSLDAHSSLHF.

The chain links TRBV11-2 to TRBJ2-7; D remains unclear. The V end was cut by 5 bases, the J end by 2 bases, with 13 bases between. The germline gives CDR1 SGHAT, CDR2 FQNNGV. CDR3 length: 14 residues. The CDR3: CASSLTYTTYEQYF. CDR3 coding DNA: TGTGCCAGCAGCCTGACGTACACAACCTACGAGCAGTACTTC.

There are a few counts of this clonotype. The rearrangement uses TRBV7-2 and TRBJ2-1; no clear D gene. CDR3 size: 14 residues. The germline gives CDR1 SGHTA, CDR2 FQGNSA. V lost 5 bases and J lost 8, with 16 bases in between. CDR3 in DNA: TGTGCCAGCAGCGTTGTTGGCTCTAGGGATGAGCAGTTCTTC. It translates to CASSVVGSRDEQFF.

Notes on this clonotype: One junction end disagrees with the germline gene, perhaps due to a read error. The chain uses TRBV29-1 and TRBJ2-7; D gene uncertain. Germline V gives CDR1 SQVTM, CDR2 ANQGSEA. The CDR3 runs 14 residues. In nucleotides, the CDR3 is TGCAGCGTTCTCTCAGCGATTAGCACATACGGGCAGTACTTC. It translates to CSVLSAISTYGQYF.

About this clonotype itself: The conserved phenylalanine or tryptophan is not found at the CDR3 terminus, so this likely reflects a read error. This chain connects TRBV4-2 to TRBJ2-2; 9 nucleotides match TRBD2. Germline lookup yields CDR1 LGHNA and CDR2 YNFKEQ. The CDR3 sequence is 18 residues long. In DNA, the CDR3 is TGTGCTAGCAGCCTAAAGGGGCTAGCGGGATCGAACAACGGGGAGCTGTTTCTT. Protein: CASSLKGLAGSNNGELFL.

CDR3 sequence reads: CASGLPPVRLRSNEQFF. The DNA for the CDR3 is TGTGCCAGCGGCCTCCCCCCAGTCAGATTAAGAAGCAATGAGCAGTTCTTC. The rearrangement uses TRBV7-8 and TRBJ2-1; D uncertain. The germline gives CDR1 SGHVS, CDR2 FQNEAQ. V lost 8 bases and J 6 bases, leaving 26 bases between the germline ends. This CDR3 is built from 17 residues.

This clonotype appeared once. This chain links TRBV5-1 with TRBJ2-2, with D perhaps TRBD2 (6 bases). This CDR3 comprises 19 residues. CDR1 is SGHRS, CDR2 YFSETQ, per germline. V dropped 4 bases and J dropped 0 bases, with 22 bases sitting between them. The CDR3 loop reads CASSPRGNQTLANTGELFF. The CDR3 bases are TGCGCCAGCAGCCCCCGGGGGAACCAAACCCTCGCGAACACCGGGGAGCTGTTTTTT.

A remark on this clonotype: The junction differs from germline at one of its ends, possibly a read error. CDR3: CSALLDETQYF. Written as DNA, the CDR3 is TGCAGTGCTTTACTAGACGAGACTCAGTACTTC. The rearrangement uses TRBV20-1 and TRBJ2-5, with D perhaps matching TRBD2 (5 bases). There are 11 residues in the CDR3. CDR1 and CDR2 from the germline V gene are DFQATT and SNEGSKA (reference sequence).

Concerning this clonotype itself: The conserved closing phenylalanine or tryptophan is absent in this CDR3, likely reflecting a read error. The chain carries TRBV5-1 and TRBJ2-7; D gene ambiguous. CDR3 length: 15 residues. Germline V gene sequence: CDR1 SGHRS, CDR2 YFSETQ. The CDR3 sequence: CACSLGTPNSYEQYL. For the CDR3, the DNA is TGCGCCTGCAGCTTGGGCACTCCGAATTCCTACGAGCAGTACTTA.

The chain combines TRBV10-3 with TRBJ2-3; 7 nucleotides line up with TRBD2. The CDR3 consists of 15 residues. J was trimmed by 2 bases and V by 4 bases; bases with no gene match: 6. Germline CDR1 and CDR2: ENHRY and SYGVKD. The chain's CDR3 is CAISASRGVTDTQYF. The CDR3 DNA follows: TGTGCCATCAGTGCCTCACGGGGGGTCACAGATACGCAGTATTTT.

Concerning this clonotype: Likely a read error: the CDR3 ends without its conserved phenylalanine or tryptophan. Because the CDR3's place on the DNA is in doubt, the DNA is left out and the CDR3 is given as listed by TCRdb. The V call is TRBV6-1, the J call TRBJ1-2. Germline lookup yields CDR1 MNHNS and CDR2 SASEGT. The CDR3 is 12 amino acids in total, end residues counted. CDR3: CTSSEDGFRPDI.

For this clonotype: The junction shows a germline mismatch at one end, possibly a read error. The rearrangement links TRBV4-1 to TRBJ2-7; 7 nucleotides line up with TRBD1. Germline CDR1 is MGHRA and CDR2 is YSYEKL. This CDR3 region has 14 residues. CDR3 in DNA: TGCGCCAGCAGTCAAGACACAGGGGTCGGGGAGCAGTACTTC. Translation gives CASSQDTGVGEQYF.

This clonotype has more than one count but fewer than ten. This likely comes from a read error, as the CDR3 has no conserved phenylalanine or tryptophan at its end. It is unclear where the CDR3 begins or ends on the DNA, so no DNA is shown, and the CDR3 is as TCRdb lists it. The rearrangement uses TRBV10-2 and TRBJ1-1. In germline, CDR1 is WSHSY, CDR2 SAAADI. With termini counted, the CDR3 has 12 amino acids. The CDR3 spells CASSEANTEASS.

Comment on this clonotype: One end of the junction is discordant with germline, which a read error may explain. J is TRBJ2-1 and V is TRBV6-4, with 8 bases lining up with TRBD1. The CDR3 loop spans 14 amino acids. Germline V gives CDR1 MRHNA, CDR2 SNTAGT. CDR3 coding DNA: TGTGTCAGCAGTGACAGGGGAGCCTACAATGAGCAGTTCTTC. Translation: CVSSDRGAYNEQFF.

DNA of the CDR3: TGTGCCAGCAGCTTCTCCGGGACTAGTAACGCCGGGGAGCTGTTTTTT. This encodes CASSFSGTSNAGELFF. J is TRBJ2-2 and V is TRBV4-2; 8 bases match TRBD2. The germline gives CDR1 LGHNA, CDR2 YNFKEQ. V dropped 5 bases and J dropped 6; count of bases not matched to a gene: 11. The length of the CDR3 is 16 residues.

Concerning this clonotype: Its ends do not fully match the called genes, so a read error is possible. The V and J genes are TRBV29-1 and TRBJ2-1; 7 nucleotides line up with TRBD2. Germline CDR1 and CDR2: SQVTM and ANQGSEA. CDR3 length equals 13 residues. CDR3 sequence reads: CNVAGRDYNGQFF. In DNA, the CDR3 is TGCAACGTTGCTGGCAGGGACTACAATGGGCAGTTCTTC.

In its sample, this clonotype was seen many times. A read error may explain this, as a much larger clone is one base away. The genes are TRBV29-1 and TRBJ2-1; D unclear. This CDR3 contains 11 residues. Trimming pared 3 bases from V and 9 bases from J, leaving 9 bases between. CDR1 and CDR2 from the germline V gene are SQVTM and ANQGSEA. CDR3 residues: CSVETRFEQFF. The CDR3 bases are TGCAGCGTTGAGACAAGGTTTGAGCAGTTCTTC.

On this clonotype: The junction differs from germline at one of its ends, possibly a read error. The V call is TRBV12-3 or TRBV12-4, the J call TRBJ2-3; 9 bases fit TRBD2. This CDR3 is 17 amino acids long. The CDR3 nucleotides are TGTGCCAACAGCCTGACTATAGCGGGAGCCTACACAGATACGCATTATTTT. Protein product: CANSLTIAGAYTDTHYF.